This T cell receptor (beta chain) originates from a study of shared clonotypes between healthy human individuals. About this clone: The sample holds other DNA sequences that translate to the same CDR3.

Clones were sequenced by immunoSEQ multiplex PCR, and TCRdb holds only the in-frame ones, with some missing. There are fewer than 650,000 clones in the sample; 60% to 85% occur only once, and roughly 13% lies in the top ten. V gave up 0 bases and J gave up 1 base, with 6 bases separating them. CDR1 and CDR2 (germline): WNHNN, SYGVQD (reference sequence). This CDR3 has 14 residues. The chain couples TRBV10-1 to TRBJ1-1; no reliable D call. The sequence derives from a woman in her 40s in good health. Some clones in this sample may be carry-over from other donors' samples. Sequenced material: PBMCs. CDR3 DNA sequence: TGCGCCAGCAGTGAGTCCCCCACGAACACTGAAGCTTTCTTT. This gives the protein CASSESPTNTEAFF.